A single sample is the source of the 20 T cell receptor beta chains below, sequenced in a study of T cells after yellow fever vaccination. MiXCR was run by TCRdb on the 5' RACE reads, yielding one entry per CDR3 protein. The sample records 30,000 to 40,000 distinct CDR3 sequences, more than 6.5% being singletons. Sequencing was performed on PBMCs, either bulk or a sorted T-cell subset (CD4+, CD8+, memory, or dextramer-sorted; not recorded which), taken on the day of the first yellow fever vaccination. The receptors derive from a man between 18 and 35 years old who received the YFV17D yellow fever vaccine.

The genes are TRBV25-1 and TRBJ2-2, with TRBD1 matching 7 bases. Per the germline V gene, CDR1 is MGHDK and CDR2 is SYGVNS. The CDR3 covers 15 residues. With V trimmed by 8 bases and J by 4 bases, 10 bases remained unmatched. The DNA for the CDR3 is TGTGCCAGCGGATCCCCTGGGACAGCCACCGGGGAGCTGTTTTTT. This translates into CASGSPGTATGELFF.

This clonotype has a count of ten or more. This sequence joins TRBV20-1 and TRBJ1-2, with 9 positions matching TRBD1. The germline V gene has CDR1 DFQATT and CDR2 SNEGSKA (reference sequence). Losses at the gene ends were 4 bases for V and 8 bases for J; bases not matched to a gene: 8. This CDR3 comprises 13 residues. The chain's CDR3 is CSATSGTGSGYTF. The CDR3 DNA follows: TGCAGTGCTACCTCCGGGACAGGGAGCGGCTACACCTTC.

Regarding this clonotype: A clone one base away is much larger, so this may be a read error. The CDR3 sequence is CASSLGGYIGIPYEQYF. The CDR3 coding sequence is TGTGCCAGCAGCTTAGGGGGATATATAGGGATTCCCTACGAGCAGTACTTC. The chain couples TRBV11-2 to TRBJ2-7; no definite D call. V was pared by 1 base and J by 2 bases, with 18 bases between. Germline lookup yields CDR1 SGHAT and CDR2 FQNNGV. The CDR3 runs 17 residues.

The V and J genes are TRBV6-2 or TRBV6-3 and TRBJ2-7, with D perhaps being TRBD1 or TRBD2 (6 bases each). The CDR3 is 18 amino acids. The germline V gene has CDR1 MNHEY and CDR2 SVGEGT. The V gene lost 8 bases and the J gene lost 3 bases, with 29 bases spanning the gap. The CDR3 sequence is CASFSGRQPRRGVYEQYV. The DNA for the CDR3 is TGTGCCAGCTTCTCGGGGCGGCAACCTCGTAGGGGGGTCTACGAGCAGTACGTC.

This clonotype has ten or more counts. This chain links TRBV24-1 with TRBJ2-3; D is uncertain. CDR3 length equals 14 residues. Per germline, CDR1 KGHDR and CDR2 SFDVKD. With 4 bases removed from V and 8 bases from J, the gap between germline ends came to 15 bases. CDR3 nucleotides: TGTGCCACCAGTGAGGGCAGTCTCCTCCGTACGCAGTATTTT. It yields the protein CATSEGSLLRTQYF.

V gene TRBV7-2 combines with J gene TRBJ2-5; no clear D gene. V was shortened by 5 bases and J by 4 bases, with 8 bases between the two germline ends. The CDR3 totals 12 residues. Germline CDR1 SGHTA, CDR2 FQGNSA. The CDR3 bases are TGTGCCAGCAGCACCTATAGAGAGACCCAGTACTTC. Translated: CASSTYRETQYF. Drawing the rest from reference TRBV7-2 and TRBJ2-5, the complete variable domain is GAGVSQSPSNKVTEKGKDVELRCDPISGHTALYWYRQSLGQGLEFLIYFQGNSAPDKSGLPSDRFSAERTGGSVSTLTIQRTQQEDSAVYLCASSTYRETQYFGPGTRLLVL.

J is TRBJ2-2 and V is TRBV19; D gene unclear. The CDR3 is 15 residues long. CDR1 and CDR2 (germline): LNHDA, SQIVND (reference sequence). V was trimmed by 6 bases and J by 4 bases, leaving 15 bases between them. The CDR3 spells CASRYRLASTGELFF. The CDR3 DNA is TGTGCCAGTAGATATAGGTTGGCGAGCACCGGGGAGCTGTTTTTT. Drawing the rest from reference TRBV19 and TRBJ2-2, the complete variable domain is DGGITQSPKYLFRKEGQNVTLSCEQNLNHDAMYWYRQDPGQGLRLIYYSQIVNDFQKGDIAEGYSVSREKKESFPLTVTSAQKNPTAFYLCASRYRLASTGELFFGEGSRLTVL.

This clonotype was counted many times. CDR3 bases: TGTGCCAGCTCACCAACGGGACAGGGCGGGTCTGAAGCTTTCTTT. Protein: CASSPTGQGGSEAFF. The chain uses TRBV18 and TRBJ1-1; 9 positions agree with TRBD1. From germline, CDR1 is KGHSH and CDR2 LQKENI. This CDR3 contains 15 residues. The J segment lost 6 bases and the V segment lost 2 bases, leaving 7 bases of the junction unmatched.

This clonotype was found many times. The chain carries TRBV10-2 and TRBJ2-7; the match to TRBD2 covers 7 bases. The CDR3 has 15 amino acids. The J segment lost 2 bases and the V segment lost 6 bases, leaving 10 bases of the junction unmatched. From germline, CDR1 is WSHSY and CDR2 SAAADI. CDR3: CASRDGTTNPYEQYF. The CDR3 DNA reads as TGCGCCAGCAGAGACGGGACTACCAATCCCTACGAGCAGTACTTC.

In this sample, this clonotype turned up many times. The J gene is TRBJ2-3, the V gene TRBV5-6, with D perhaps TRBD2 (6 bases). V lost 4 bases and J 4 bases, leaving 10 bases between the germline ends. The germline gives CDR1 SGHDT, CDR2 YYEEEE. This CDR3 region has 13 residues. The CDR3 nucleotides read TGTGCCAGCAGCACACTAGCCCCAGATACGCAGTATTTT. Translating it yields CASSTLAPDTQYF.

Many counts were recorded for this clonotype. The V and J genes are TRBV20-1 and TRBJ1-6; TRBD1 is a possible D gene (6 bases). The length of the CDR3 is 16 residues. Germline V CDR1 and CDR2: DFQATT, SNEGSKA (reference sequence). Trimming pared 1 base from V and 10 bases from J, leaving 20 bases between. CDR3 amino acids: CSARVPSGAQRSPLHF. CDR3 DNA: TGCAGTGCTAGAGTCCCATCAGGGGCGCAAAGGTCACCCCTCCACTTT.

This clonotype has a count of ten or more. This chain links TRBV4-2 with TRBJ2-1; 12 bases fit TRBD2. Trimming at V came to 1 base and at J to 5 bases, leaving 6 bases not matched to a gene. The CDR3 has 17 residues. In germline, CDR1 is LGHNA, CDR2 YNFKEQ. DNA of the CDR3: TGTGCCAGCAGCCAAGCCTTACTAGCGGGGGGACACAATGAGCAGTTCTTC. This codes for CASSQALLAGGHNEQFF.

This clonotype appeared many times. V is TRBV5-1 and J is TRBJ2-3; 12 bases align to TRBD2. The CDR3 covers 17 residues. With 1 base clipped from V and 4 bases from J, the junction kept 7 bases outside the gene matches. Per germline, CDR1 SGHRS and CDR2 YFSETQ. CDR3 protein: CASSLLAGGGIADTQYF. The CDR3 region has the DNA TGCGCCAGCAGCTTGCTAGCGGGGGGGGGTATAGCAGATACGCAGTATTTT.

The sample holds a few counts of this clonotype. The J gene is TRBJ1-5, the V gene TRBV30; the D gene is possibly TRBD1 (6 bases). Germline lookup yields CDR1 GTSNPN and CDR2 SVGIG (reference sequence). V lost 2 bases to trimming and J lost 6 bases, with 17 bases between them. CDR3 length: 15 amino acids. The CDR3 DNA follows: TGTGCCTGGAGTAGGGGGTTGGCCCCTGGTCAGCCCCAGCATTTT. It encodes CAWSRGLAPGQPQHF.

This clonotype was counted at least ten times. The chain links TRBV7-2 to TRBJ2-3, with unresolved D. Germline V gene lookup returns CDR1 SGHTA and CDR2 FQGNSA. The V end was cut by 5 bases, the J end by 3 bases, with 18 bases between. This CDR3 is 16 amino acids long. The CDR3 protein is CASSLGLNHQTDTQYF. The CDR3 region has the DNA TGTGCCAGCAGCCTAGGCCTCAACCACCAAACAGATACGCAGTATTTT.

This clonotype has more than one count but fewer than ten. For the CDR3, the DNA is TGTGCCAGCAGCTTATCCGGGAATGGCTACACCTTC. This gives the protein CASSLSGNGYTF. The genes are TRBV7-9 and TRBJ1-2, with no clear D. Germline values: CDR1 SEHNR, CDR2 FQNEAQ (reference sequence). Between the trimmed V and J ends, which lost 2 bases and 6 bases, there was a span of 7 bases. The CDR3 runs 12 residues.

This clonotype was seen repeatedly, ten times or more. V usage is TRBV5-4 and J usage is TRBJ2-5, with 8 bases aligning to TRBD2. The CDR3 contains 15 residues. V dropped 1 base and J dropped 1; count of bases not matched to a gene: 3. CDR1 and CDR2 from the germline V gene are SGHNT and YYREEE (reference sequence). CDR3 nucleotides: TGTGCCAGCAGCTTGATGGCGGGGGGCCAAGAGACCCAGTACTTC. Encoded protein: CASSLMAGGQETQYF.

The sample holds a few counts of this clonotype. The V and J genes are TRBV6-5 and TRBJ1-4; the D gene is possibly TRBD1 (5 bases). CDR1 is MNHEY and CDR2 is SVGAGI in the germline V gene. V was trimmed by 4 bases and J by 3 bases, leaving 12 bases between them. The CDR3 consists of 15 residues. In DNA form, the CDR3 reads TGTGCCAGCAGTTCCAAAGGGGATCCTAATGAAAAACTGTTTTTT. Protein sequence: CASSSKGDPNEKLFF.

The V and J genes are TRBV4-3 and TRBJ2-1; TRBD2 matches at 9 bases. This CDR3 spans 13 amino acids. Germline V CDR1 and CDR2: LGHNA, YSLEER. The J segment lost 7 bases and the V segment lost 4 bases, leaving 2 bases of the junction unmatched. The CDR3 DNA reads as TGCGCCAGCAGCCGCGGACTAGCGAATGAGCAGTTCTTC. This encodes CASSRGLANEQFF.

Many counts were recorded for this clonotype. V is TRBV6-5 and J is TRBJ2-1, with D perhaps being TRBD1 or TRBD2 (5 bases each). The V end lost 0 bases, the J end lost 6 bases, and 6 bases lay between the germline ends. The CDR3 covers 13 residues. The V gene's germline CDR1 is MNHEY and CDR2 SVGAGI. Written as DNA, the CDR3 is TGTGCCAGCAGTTACTCCGGGGCCAATGAGCAGTTCTTC. Translated: CASSYSGANEQFF.